The clone carrying this TCR beta chain occurred once. CDR3 size: 15 residues. Trimming took 1 base from V and 8 from J; bases not matched to a gene: 6. The germline CDR1 and CDR2 sequences are SGHTA and FQGNSA. Participant-reported clinical history was the basis for cohort assignment. Some clones are missing from TCRdb's copy, which holds only in-frame ones; the method was immunoSEQ multiplex PCR. The data show about 220,000 clones, 70% to 85% seen once. This sample is part of a study of blood T cell repertoires in COVID-19. About the study: Samples representing acute and convalescent COVID-19 were sourced from the United States, Italy and Spain. The cDNA or gDNA used as material had been derived from T cells, B-cell-depleted T cells, or PBMCs.

The sample consisted of PBMCs or T cells enriched from blood (not recorded which). The receptor was isolated from an older woman who had recovered from COVID-19. V gene TRBV7-2 combines with J gene TRBJ2-1; 9 bases are a match to TRBD2. DNA of the CDR3: TGTGCCAGCAGCTTAGAAGGACTAGCGACGGATGAGCAGTTCTTC. The encoded protein is CASSLEGLATDEQFF. Supplemented by reference TRBV7-2 and TRBJ2-1, the full variable domain reads GAGVSQSPSNKVTEKGKDVELRCDPISGHTALYWYRQSLGQGLEFLIYFQGNSAPDKSGLPSDRFSAERTGGSVSTLTIQRTQQEDSAVYLCASSLEGLATDEQFFGPGTRLTVL.